This T cell receptor beta chain was captured by sequencing in a study of T cell changes during pregnancy in multiple sclerosis. This clone occurred once. Method: immunoSEQ multiplex PCR; TCRdb's copy keeps in-frame clones and lacks some. The sample shows around 80,000 clones, 94% of them seen only once. This CDR3 is built from 12 residues. CDR1 and CDR2 (germline): GTSNPN, SVGIG (reference sequence). J gave up 2 bases and V 5 bases, and 0 bases lay outside the gene matches. The V call is TRBV30, the J call TRBJ1-2; 9 positions match TRBD1. This clonotype was obtained from a female donor in good health, enrolled as a control in a pregnancy study. Sample: peripheral blood, taken in the second trimester of pregnancy. CDR3 sequence reads: CAWGTGNYGYTF. In DNA form, the CDR3 reads TGTGCCTGGGGGACAGGGAACTATGGCTACACCTTC.